Below are 32 T cell receptor beta chains sequenced from a single sample in a study of OX40 agonist ivuxolimab in advanced cancers. Receptor amplification or capture employed the immunoSEQ multiplex PCR assay. The table comes from immuneACCESS by way of TCRdb, which keeps in-frame sequences with V and J called. Part of the clones is missing from these tables; in studies checked, under half for an unresolved V gene and the rest for unknown reasons. For this sample there are about 83,000 clones; 65% to 90% appear just once. The biggest ten clones account for more than 0.6% of the sample. Sequences were derived from CD4+ or CD8+ T cells sorted from blood, sampled in a trial of the OX40 agonist ivuxolimab. These TCRs come from an adult with an advanced solid tumor such as melanoma, head and neck, liver or kidney cancer.

The CDR3 region is CASSPGQGTDTQYF. For the CDR3, the DNA is TGTGCCAGCAGCCCGGGACAGGGCACAGATACGCAGTATTTT. V and J are TRBV28 and TRBJ2-3; the match to TRBD1 covers 8 bases. V gave up 6 bases and J gave up 1 base; unmatched junction bases: 3. CDR1 is MDHEN, CDR2 SYDVKM, per germline. CDR3 length: 14 amino acids. Variable domain in full (rest from reference TRBV28 and TRBJ2-3): DVKVTQSSRYLVKRTGEKVFLECVQDMDHENMFWYRQDPGLGLRLIYFSYDVKMKEKGDIPEGYSVSREKKERFSLILESASTNQTSMYLCASSPGQGTDTQYFGPGTRLTVL.

This clone appeared once. The chain couples TRBV4-1 to TRBJ2-7; either TRBD1 or TRBD2 may fit D (5 bases each). Germline V gene data show CDR1 as MGHRA and CDR2 as YSYEKL. CDR3 length equals 14 residues. V lost 0 bases and J lost 5, with 11 bases in between. The CDR3 loop reads CASSQEGTENEQYF. DNA of the CDR3: TGCGCCAGCAGCCAAGAGGGGACGGAAAACGAGCAGTACTTC.

The CDR3 bases are TGCGCCAGCAGAGAAACAGTGTTAACTAATGAAAAACTGTTTTTT. As protein: CASRETVLTNEKLFF. This chain uses TRBV5-1 with TRBJ1-4; D unclear. The CDR3 length is 15 residues. V was cut by 5 bases and J by 1 base, with 12 bases left in between. Germline V gene lookup returns CDR1 SGHRS and CDR2 YFSETQ.

The J gene is TRBJ1-2, the V gene TRBV19; unclear D gene. This CDR3 has 12 amino acids. V was clipped by 1 base and J by 9 bases, with 9 bases between them. Germline CDR1 reads LNHDA; CDR2 reads SQIVND (reference sequence). The CDR3 DNA reads TGTGCCAGTAGTATAGCCCCAGGTAGCTACACCTTC. Translated, it gives CASSIAPGSYTF.

The rearrangement links TRBV7-6 to TRBJ1-2; D is uncertain. CDR3 size: 13 residues. Germline lookup yields CDR1 SGHVS and CDR2 FNYEAQ. Trimming cost V 5 bases and J 5 bases, with 12 bases left between them. The CDR3 loop reads CASSPDLGYGYTF. DNA for the CDR3: TGTGCCAGCAGCCCAGACTTAGGATATGGCTACACCTTC. The full variable domain, with the rest looked up from reference TRBV7-6 and TRBJ1-2, is GAGVSQSPRYKVTKRGQDVALRCDPISGHVSLYWYRQALGQGPEFLTYFNYEAQQDKSGLPNDRFSAERPEGSISTLTIQRTEQRDSAMYRCASSPDLGYGYTFGSGTRLTVV.

This chain uses TRBV5-1 with TRBJ1-4; D call uncertain. The CDR3 extends over 18 amino acids. Per germline, CDR1 SGHRS and CDR2 YFSETQ. The V end was cut by 4 bases, the J end by 0 bases, with 19 bases between. This CDR3 reads CASSLGSTPVATNEKLFF. Written as DNA, the CDR3 is TGCGCCAGCAGCCTAGGGTCCACCCCCGTTGCAACTAATGAAAAACTGTTTTTT.

This sequence joins TRBV5-1 and TRBJ2-7; TRBD1 aligns across 9 bases. V trimming: 6 bases; J trimming: 2 bases; junction bases outside the gene matches: 12. Per the germline V gene, CDR1 is SGHRS and CDR2 is YFSETQ. The CDR3 has 16 residues. The CDR3 nucleotides are TGCGCCAGCACCCCGGGGACAGGGAGGGAGACCTACGAGCAGTACTTC. It encodes CASTPGTGRETYEQYF.

The chain recombines TRBV19 with TRBJ1-6; TRBD1 matches 7 bases. V lost 2 bases, J lost 7 bases, and 14 bases stayed unmatched. The CDR3 consists of 18 residues. Per germline, CDR1 LNHDA and CDR2 SQIVND (reference sequence). Here the CDR3 DNA reads TGTGCCAGTAGTATACACCGGGGCGGGACAGAACTGAATTCACCCCTCCACTTT. As protein: CASSIHRGGTELNSPLHF.

The gene calls are TRBV5-4 and TRBJ2-5, with TRBD2 identical over 8 bases. Germline CDR1 and CDR2: SGHNT and YYREEE (reference sequence). The CDR3 is 17 residues long. The ends lost 4 bases at V and 3 bases at J; junction bases unmatched: 14. The CDR3 reads CASSRPGGAGRKETQYF. In DNA form, the CDR3 reads TGTGCCAGCAGCCGCCCCGGGGGGGCGGGGCGTAAAGAGACCCAGTACTTC.

The V call is TRBV18, the J call TRBJ2-5; D ambiguous. Germline values: CDR1 KGHSH, CDR2 LQKENI. The CDR3 runs 13 residues. V was trimmed by 2 bases and J by 5 bases, leaving 9 bases between them. The CDR3 bases are TGTGCCAGCTCACCAGGGGAAAGGGAGACCCAGTACTTC. Translated: CASSPGERETQYF.

The CDR3 coding sequence is TGTGCCAGCAGCTTAGGGGGGGCCGGTGGTGCGGCTGAAGCTTTCTTT. Protein: CASSLGGAGGAAEAFF. The chain joins TRBV7-9 to TRBJ1-1; possibly TRBD1 for D (6 bases). The CDR3 extends over 16 amino acids. With 1 base removed from V and 6 bases from J, the gap between germline ends came to 18 bases. Looked up from germline, CDR1 is SEHNR and CDR2 is FQNEAQ (reference sequence).

Here the CDR3 DNA reads TGTGCCAGTAGTACCTCGAACAGGGAAGCCTATGGCTACACCTTC. The encoded protein is CASSTSNREAYGYTF. The chain recombines TRBV19 with TRBJ1-2, with D perhaps matching TRBD1 (6 bases). Per germline, CDR1 LNHDA and CDR2 SQIVND (reference sequence). The CDR3 has 15 amino acids. Trimming took 4 bases from V and 4 from J, leaving 16 bases between them.

The chain links TRBV2 to TRBJ2-4, with D perhaps TRBD2 (5 bases). Germline lookup yields CDR1 SNHLY and CDR2 FYNNEI. The V end lost 10 bases, the J end lost 7 bases, and 17 bases lay between the germline ends. The CDR3 is 13 residues long. The CDR3 spells CATRPFGVNIQYF. CDR3 bases: TGTGCCACCAGGCCCTTCGGGGTCAACATTCAGTACTTC.

This clone was detected only once. V is TRBV7-2 and J is TRBJ2-7; the D is unclear. The CDR3 covers 13 residues. Trimming removed 1 base at V and 3 bases at J, with 7 bases between. Germline V gives CDR1 SGHTA, CDR2 FQGNSA. CDR3 in amino acids: CASSLGWVYEQYF. The CDR3 DNA is TGTGCCAGCAGCTTAGGATGGGTCTACGAGCAGTACTTC.

The J gene is TRBJ2-1, the V gene TRBV4-2; TRBD2 agrees at 11 bases. This CDR3 is 16 amino acids long. CDR1 LGHNA and CDR2 YNFKEQ come from the germline V gene. The ends lost 4 bases at V and 9 bases at J; junction bases unmatched: 11. The CDR3 coding sequence is TGTGCCAGCAGCCCTACCGGTAGCGGGGGGGCGATTGAGCAGTTCTTC. As protein: CASSPTGSGGAIEQFF.

The V call is TRBV7-2, the J call TRBJ2-5; 10 bases line up with TRBD2. The CDR3 extends over 18 amino acids. V lost 1 base, J lost 4 bases, and 12 bases stayed unmatched. Germline V lookup: CDR1 SGHTA, CDR2 FQGNSA. This chain's CDR3 is CASSLEWGSGGPRETQYF. The CDR3 DNA reads as TGTGCCAGCAGCTTAGAATGGGGTAGCGGGGGGCCACGAGAGACCCAGTACTTC. Complete variable domain (other parts from reference TRBV7-2 and TRBJ2-5): GAGVSQSPSNKVTEKGKDVELRCDPISGHTALYWYRQSLGQGLEFLIYFQGNSAPDKSGLPSDRFSAERTGGSVSTLTIQRTQQEDSAVYLCASSLEWGSGGPRETQYFGPGTRLLVL.

This clone showed up just a few times. The chain employs TRBV23-1 and TRBJ2-7; D gene unclear. TRBV23-1 falls under the ORF class, with uncertain function. V gave up 6 bases and J gave up 2 bases, with 17 bases separating them. CDR3 length equals 15 residues. The CDR3 nucleotides are TGCGCCAGCAGGCCCCTAAGCCCAAGAGCCTACGAGCAGTACTTC. This encodes CASRPLSPRAYEQYF.

This chain uses TRBV18 with TRBJ2-2, with D possibly matching TRBD1 (5 bases). The germline gives CDR1 KGHSH, CDR2 LQKENI. V was clipped by 8 bases and J by 5 bases, with 18 bases between them. CDR3 size: 15 residues. CDR3 DNA sequence: TGTGCCAGCACGAAGCTTGGGGCCCCTACCGGGGAGCTGTTTTTT. Its translation is CASTKLGAPTGELFF.

The gene calls are TRBV4-1 and TRBJ1-2; D is undetermined. Germline CDR1 is MGHRA and CDR2 is YSYEKL. The CDR3 extends over 11 amino acids. Deletions cut 2 bases from V and 8 bases from J, with 6 bases between. Here the CDR3 reads CASSQFVGYTF. The DNA of the CDR3 is TGCGCCAGCAGCCAATTTGTAGGCTACACCTTC.

J is TRBJ2-4 and V is TRBV11-1; 8 nucleotides line up with TRBD1. The CDR3 has 16 amino acids. V was pared by 5 bases and J by 2 bases, with 8 bases of the junction left unmatched. CDR1 and CDR2 (germline): SGHAT, FQDESV (reference sequence). The CDR3 DNA reads as TGTGCCAGCAGCCTCGGCCGGACAGGGACCAAAAACATTCAGTACTTC. Protein: CASSLGRTGTKNIQYF.

The chain carries TRBV27 and TRBJ2-6, with D possibly matching TRBD2 (6 bases). The CDR3 is 20 residues long. V was cut by 6 bases and J by 1 base, with 25 bases left in between. The germline V gene has CDR1 MNHEY and CDR2 SMNVEV (reference sequence). CDR3 in DNA: TGTGCCAGCAGCTCTCCCGCCCGGAGGGGCGCGGGTTCTGGGGCCAACGTCCTGACTTTC. It encodes CASSSPARRGAGSGANVLTF.

The genes are TRBV19 and TRBJ2-2; tentative D call: TRBD1 (6 bases). The CDR3 is 14 residues long. The V end was cut by 6 bases, the J end by 6 bases, with 14 bases between. Germline V gene data show CDR1 as LNHDA and CDR2 as SQIVND (reference sequence). CDR3: CASRKTGRPGELFF. Here the CDR3 DNA reads TGTGCCAGTAGAAAGACAGGACGTCCCGGGGAGCTGTTTTTT.

This clone occurred once. The chain joins TRBV18 to TRBJ2-6, with a weak D call TRBD1 (5 bases). Germline CDR1 KGHSH, CDR2 LQKENI. V lost 0 bases to trimming and J lost 2 bases, with 8 bases between them. The CDR3 spans 16 residues. CDR3 nucleotides: TGTGCCAGCTCACCACCGATCAGGGCTGGGGCCAACGTCCTGACTTTC. Its protein is CASSPPIRAGANVLTF.

The gene calls are TRBV27 and TRBJ1-2, with 7 nucleotides matching TRBD1. Trimming cost V 6 bases and J 4 bases; bases outside gene matches: 11. This CDR3 is 15 amino acids long. Germline CDR1 and CDR2: MNHEY and SMNVEV (reference sequence). CDR3 amino acids: CASRSAGGSGYGYTF. The CDR3 DNA is TGTGCCAGCAGATCAGCAGGGGGATCCGGCTATGGCTACACCTTC.

The V gene is TRBV5-1, the J gene TRBJ1-1; D not resolved. CDR1 is SGHRS, CDR2 YFSETQ, per germline. V shed 2 bases and J shed 4 bases, with 18 bases lying between them. This CDR3 is built from 16 residues. CDR3 region: CASSFDTRRRGTEAFF. In DNA form, the CDR3 reads TGCGCCAGCAGCTTTGACACGAGGCGGCGTGGCACTGAAGCTTTCTTT.

The rearrangement joins TRBV6-5 to TRBJ2-7, with unresolved D. Deletions cut 6 bases from V and 3 bases from J, with 15 bases between. The CDR3 contains 14 residues. Germline CDR1 reads MNHEY; CDR2 reads SVGAGI. CDR3 DNA sequence: TGTGCCAGCAGCATACAGTCGGTCGACTACGAGCAGTACTTC. Protein sequence: CASSIQSVDYEQYF.

The chain couples TRBV6-5 to TRBJ2-7; possibly TRBD1 for D (6 bases). The CDR3 contains 12 residues. Trimming left V 6 bases short and J 6 bases short, with 12 bases between. Looked up from germline, CDR1 is MNHEY and CDR2 is SVGAGI. CDR3 loop: CASRVRGSEQYF. The CDR3 DNA follows: TGTGCCAGCAGGGTAAGGGGGTCCGAGCAGTACTTC.

This clone came up once. The chain links TRBV9 to TRBJ2-4; TRBD1 matches at 10 bases. The CDR3 is 15 residues long. The ends lost 3 bases at V and 6 bases at J; junction bases unmatched: 6. The V gene's germline CDR1 is SGDLS and CDR2 YYNGEE. CDR3 sequence: CASSAGGQGGNIQYF. The CDR3 coding sequence is TGTGCCAGCAGCGCAGGCGGACAGGGGGGAAACATTCAGTACTTC.

CDR3 sequence: CASSLFMNTEAFF. The CDR3 DNA reads TGTGCCAGCAGTCTCTTTATGAACACTGAAGCTTTCTTT. The rearrangement joins TRBV6-4 to TRBJ1-1; D gene unclear. In germline, CDR1 is MRHNA, CDR2 SNTAGT. Trimming pared 5 bases from V and 0 bases from J, leaving 7 bases between. The CDR3 has 13 residues.

This clone occurred once. V usage is TRBV5-6 and J usage is TRBJ2-1; 14 nucleotides agree with TRBD2. Germline V gene lookup returns CDR1 SGHDT and CDR2 YYEEEE. The CDR3 spans 15 residues. The V and J ends lost 4 bases and 7 bases, in that order; junction bases with no gene match: 4. Here the CDR3 reads CASSRLAGGHNEQFF. The DNA for the CDR3 is TGTGCCAGCAGCCGACTAGCGGGGGGGCATAATGAGCAGTTCTTC.

The chain links TRBV11-2 to TRBJ2-5, with 10 positions matching TRBD2. Germline CDR1 is SGHAT and CDR2 is FQNNGV. This CDR3 spans 17 amino acids. Trimming removed 1 base from V and 1 base from J; junction bases left unmatched: 6. DNA for the CDR3: TGTGCCAGCAGCTTAGGAGGGAGCGGGGGGGTCCAAGAGACCCAGTACTTC. Encoded protein: CASSLGGSGGVQETQYF.

The chain employs TRBV2 and TRBJ2-3; D possibly corresponds to TRBD1 (5 bases). Per germline, CDR1 SNHLY and CDR2 FYNNEI. CDR3 size: 15 residues. Trimming cost V 3 bases and J 5 bases, with 15 bases left between them. The CDR3 loop is CASSDLIGAGDTQYF. DNA for the CDR3: TGTGCCAGCAGTGATCTAATAGGGGCCGGAGATACGCAGTATTTT.